The entry below describes one T cell receptor beta chain. Its antigen is unidentified. The sample originates from a study of shared clonotypes between healthy human individuals. Overall study results and limits: Rarefaction revealed incomplete sorted-subset sequencing despite large depth. Having only a few donors restricted how much genetic and exposure-history diversity was captured.

Method: immunoSEQ multiplex PCR; TCRdb's copy keeps in-frame clones and lacks some. The sample contains over a million clones, 95% to 99% of which appear only once. Germline loops: CDR1 SGHNT, CDR2 YYREEE (reference sequence). The CDR3 runs 12 residues. Trimming removed 1 base at V and 5 bases at J, with 7 bases between. Input material: naive CD4+ T cells sorted from blood. Subset noted: CD45RA+ positively selected. The receptor's source is a man aged 25-45 years in good health. V is TRBV5-4 and J is TRBJ2-7; D is uncertain. The CDR3 DNA reads as TGTGCCAGCAGCTTGATCCAGCACGAGCAGTACTTC. Its translation: CASSLIQHEQYF.